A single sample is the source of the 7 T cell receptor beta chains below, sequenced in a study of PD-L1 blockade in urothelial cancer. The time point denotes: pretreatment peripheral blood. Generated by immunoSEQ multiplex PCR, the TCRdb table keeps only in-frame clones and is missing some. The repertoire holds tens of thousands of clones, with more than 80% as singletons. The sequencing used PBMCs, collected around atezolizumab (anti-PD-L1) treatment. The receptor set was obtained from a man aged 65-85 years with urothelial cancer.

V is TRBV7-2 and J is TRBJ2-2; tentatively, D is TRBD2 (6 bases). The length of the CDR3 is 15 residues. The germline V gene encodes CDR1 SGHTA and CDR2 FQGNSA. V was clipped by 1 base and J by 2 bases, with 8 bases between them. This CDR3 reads CASSLVADNTGELFF. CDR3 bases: TGTGCCAGCAGCTTAGTAGCGGATAACACCGGGGAGCTGTTTTTT. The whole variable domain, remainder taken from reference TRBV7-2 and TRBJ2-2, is GAGVSQSPSNKVTEKGKDVELRCDPISGHTALYWYRQSLGQGLEFLIYFQGNSAPDKSGLPSDRFSAERTGGSVSTLTIQRTQQEDSAVYLCASSLVADNTGELFFGEGSRLTVL.

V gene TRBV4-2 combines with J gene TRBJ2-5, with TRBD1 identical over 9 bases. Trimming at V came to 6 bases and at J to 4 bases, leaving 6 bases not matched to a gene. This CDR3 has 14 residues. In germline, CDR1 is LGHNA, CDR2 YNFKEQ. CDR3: CASSPGQGRETQYF. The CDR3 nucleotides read TGTGCCAGCAGTCCGGGACAGGGCAGAGAGACCCAGTACTTC.

CDR3 nucleotide sequence: TGTGCCATCAGTGAGGTGGGGTTCGGGGAGGGCCAGCCCCAGCATTTT. Its protein product is CAISEVGFGEGQPQHF. The rearrangement links TRBV10-3 to TRBJ1-5; no reliable D call. CDR3 length equals 16 residues. The V end lost 2 bases, the J end lost 7 bases, and 18 bases lay between the germline ends. Per the germline V gene, CDR1 is ENHRY and CDR2 is SYGVKD.

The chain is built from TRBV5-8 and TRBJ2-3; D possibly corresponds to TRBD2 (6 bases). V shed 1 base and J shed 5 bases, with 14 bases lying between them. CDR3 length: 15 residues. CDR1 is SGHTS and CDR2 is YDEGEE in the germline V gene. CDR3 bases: TGTGCCAGCAGCTTGAGGGGACTTCTTGAAGATACGCAGTATTTT. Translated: CASSLRGLLEDTQYF.

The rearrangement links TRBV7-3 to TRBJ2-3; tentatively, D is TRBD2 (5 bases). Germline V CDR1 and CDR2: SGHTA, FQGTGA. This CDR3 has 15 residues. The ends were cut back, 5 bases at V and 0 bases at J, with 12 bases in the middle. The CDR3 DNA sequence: TGTGCCAGCAGCCTCCTCGGCGGGAGCACAGATACGCAGTATTTT. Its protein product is CASSLLGGSTDTQYF.

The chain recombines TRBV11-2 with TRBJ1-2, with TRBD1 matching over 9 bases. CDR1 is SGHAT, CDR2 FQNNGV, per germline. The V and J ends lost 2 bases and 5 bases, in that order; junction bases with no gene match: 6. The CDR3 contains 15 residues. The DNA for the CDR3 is TGTGCCAGCAGCTTACTCCCGGGACAGGGATATGGCTACACCTTC. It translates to CASSLLPGQGYGYTF.

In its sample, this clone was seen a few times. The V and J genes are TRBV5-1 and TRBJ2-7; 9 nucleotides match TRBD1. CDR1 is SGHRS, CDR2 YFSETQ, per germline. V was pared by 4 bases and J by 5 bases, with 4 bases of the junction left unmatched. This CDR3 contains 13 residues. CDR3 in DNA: TGCGCCAGCAGCCCTGGACAGGGGAACGAGCAGTACTTC. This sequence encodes CASSPGQGNEQYF.